These T cell receptor beta chains were read from a single sample in a study of T cells after yellow fever vaccination. TCRdb reprocessed the 5' RACE reads via MiXCR and lists one record per CDR3 protein. Among 50,000 to 65,000 distinct CDR3 sequences listed, approximately 7% were seen once. The sequences come from CD8+ T cells not binding an NS4B(214-222) dextramer, sorted from PBMCs, collected around 45 days after the first yellow fever vaccination. These receptors were obtained from a young man who received the YFV17D yellow fever vaccine. The CDR3 runs from the conserved cysteine through the conserved F or W. D genes are given only for firm matches. Clone size is not always given. Where it is, it says once, few, many or a class for expanded clones.

V gene: TRBV6-1
clone size: many
D gene: -
J gene: TRBJ1-2
CDR3 DNA: TGTGCCAGCAGTCCGGTCGGGGGGCAAGTGAACTATGGCTACACCTTC
CDR3 protein: CASSPVGGQVNYGYTF

V gene: TRBV7-8
clone size: many
D gene: -
J gene: TRBJ1-1
CDR3 DNA: TGTGCCAGCAAAGCTTACTGGGGCAGCGAGAACACTGAAGCTTTCTTT
CDR3 protein: CASKAYWGSENTEAFF

V gene: TRBV7-9
clone size: few
D gene: TRBD1
J gene: TRBJ1-4
CDR3 DNA: TGTGCCAGCAGCTTAAAGACAGGGCTTAATGAAAAACTGTTTTTT
CDR3 protein: CASSLKTGLNEKLFF

V gene: TRBV29-1
clone size: few
D gene: TRBD1
J gene: TRBJ2-1
CDR3 DNA: TGCAGCGTACCCTGGGGCAGGGGGCGTCAAAATGAGCAGTTCTTC
CDR3 protein: CSVPWGRGRQNEQFF

V gene: TRBV6-2/TRBV6-3
clone size: few
D gene: -
J gene: TRBJ1-5
CDR3 DNA: TGTGCCAGCAGTTACACGACAGGTCCGGGCCAGCCCCAGCATTTT
CDR3 protein: CASSYTTGPGQPQHF

V gene: TRBV12-3/TRBV12-4
clone size: many
D gene: -
J gene: TRBJ1-5
CDR3 DNA: TGTGCCAGCAGTCCCAGAGAAAATCAGCCCCAGCATTTT
CDR3 protein: CASSPRENQPQHF

V gene: TRBV11-2
clone size: many
D gene: -
J gene: TRBJ2-3
CDR3 DNA: TGTGCCAGCAGCTTAAGGACAGATACGCAGTATTTT
CDR3 protein: CASSLRTDTQYF

V gene: TRBV11-2
clone size: many
D gene: -
J gene: TRBJ2-5
CDR3 DNA: TGTGCCAGCAGCCCTCAGTATCAATCCTCCAAAGAGACCCAGTACTTC
CDR3 protein: CASSPQYQSSKETQYF

V gene: TRBV20-1
clone size: few
D gene: TRBD1
J gene: TRBJ2-1
CDR3 DNA: TGCAGTTGCCGGGACAGGGAGGCCGAGCAGTTCTTC
CDR3 protein: CSCRDREAEQFF

V gene: TRBV14
clone size: -
D gene: -
J gene: TRBJ2-1
CDR3 DNA: TGTGCCAGCAGCCAAGGTGTCTACAATGAGCAGTTCTTC
CDR3 protein: CASSQGVYNEQFF